This T cell receptor (beta chain) was sequenced during a study of shared clonotypes between healthy human individuals (dated by TCRdb to about 2020). With regard to the full study: Two women and a few men aged 18 to 49 years were included in the cohort. The study deeply sequenced blood TCR repertoires of several healthy adults to estimate repertoire size and the extent of clonotype sharing between individuals. Libraries were prepared and TCR repertoires were sequenced by different laboratories using diverse techniques, in order to increase sequencing depth and limit assay-specific biases. Between about 0.8 and 9 billion PBMCs per donor were obtained by leukapheresis. Findings and caveats that apply to the study as a whole: Only blood was sampled, and tissue TCR repertoires likely differ from those in blood. The genetic and exposure-history diversity represented was limited by the small number of donors. Based on pairwise subsampling, the degree of clonotype sharing among donors was expected to be affected by sequencing depth.

The donors were healthy, HIV-negative adults who had no recently reported acute infections or vaccinations. Every donor was a Caucasian adult living in Nashville, Tennessee, USA. In the unsorted samples, around 81 million PBMCs were counted, and genomic DNA was extracted using the QIAamp DNA Blood Mini kit. Blood was collected by leukapheresis, and PBMCs were isolated by Ficoll-Histopaque density gradient centrifugation and then cryopreserved in liquid nitrogen vapor phase. Concerning this clone: Its antigen is unknown. No quality values exist for individual bases; no much larger clone is one base distant.

The CDR3 runs 14 amino acids, cysteine and phenylalanine included. Only CDR3 DNA remains: 42 bases, in frame from the first base. Germline trimming amounts to 1 base on V and 1 base on J, with 3 as the count of junction bases outside the gene matches. As encoded in the germline V gene (reference sequence), CDR1 is GTSNPN while CDR2 is SVGIG. Using the deep immunoSEQ assay, multiplex PCR amplified TCR CDR3 regions from genomic DNA. Extracted genomic DNA from each cell subset was spread evenly across all wells of several immunoSEQ 96-well plates, with each plate serving as a replicate. For unsorted PBMC, approximately 290 ng of genomic DNA, equivalent to approximately 28,000 T cell genomes, went into each replicate PCR. Ten immunoSEQ deep assay plates were used to sequence the unsorted PBMC genomic DNA. Purified libraries were quantified with a Qubit 3.0 fluorometer, sized on a Bioanalyzer 2100, and re-quantified with the KAPA Library Quantification kit. Every immunoSEQ 96-well plate was sequenced on a dedicated single-read 150-cycle Illumina NextSeq 550 flow cell. In the paper's pipeline: Because the immunoSEQ output included only junctional sequences and no quality scores, the filtering could not be the same as the filtering used for full-length reads. To assign V/J genes and CDR3, sequences were annotated using PyIR, a Python wrapper for IgBLAST v1.9, with IMGT germline references. Reads with weak V/J assignments (E-value above 1e-6), missing CDR3, stop codons, out-of-frame junctions, or ambiguous translated residues were removed. V3J clonotypes were defined by identical inferred V gene, J gene, and CDR3 amino acid sequence. The percentage overlap between two repertoires was calculated by dividing the number of shared unique clonotypes by the size of the smaller repertoire. RTK rarefaction, the Chao1 estimator, and Recon v2.1 estimates of unobserved clonotypes were used to assess repertoire richness. TCRdb holds this immuneACCESS table with in-frame rearrangements only. Some clones are missing; in checked studies, unresolved V genes explain under half, and the rest has no known cause. The V and J calls and clone size were taken over from that table, and D and trimming were inferred from the DNA. In this sample the table shows 450,000 to 500,000 clones, 60% to 85% of which occur a single time. The ten largest make up over 10% of the sample.

The chain employs TRBV30 and TRBJ2-5, with 7 central nucleotides matching TRBD2. The clonotype comes from a woman in her thirties or forties in good health. Some clones in this sample may be carry-over from other donors' samples. The sequenced sample consisted of PBMCs. The CDR3 reads as follows: CAWSGGLIQETQYF. The nucleotide sequence reads TGTGCCTGGAGTGGGGGACTAATCCAAGAGACCCAGTACTTC. Reference TRBV30 and TRBJ2-5 proteins supply the regions before and after the CDR3; the full variable domain is: SQTIHQWPATLVQPVGSPLSLECTVEGTSNPNLYWYRQAAGRGLQLLFYSVGIGQISSEVPQNLSASRPQDRQFILSSKKLLLSDSGFYLCAWSGGLIQETQYFGPGTRLLVL.